This is a list of T cell receptor beta chains from one sample in a study of shared clonotypes between healthy human individuals. Assay used: immunoSEQ multiplex PCR; TCRdb lists only in-frame clones, some missing. Of about 1.5 million clones in the sample, roughly 97% were seen once. The sequencing input was naive CD4+ T cells sorted from blood. All receptors come from a man under 40 in good health. Each CDR3 is given with its conserved first and last residue. The D gene is left open where the match is weak. A row's size may be missing; if present it is once, few, many or a size class.

v_gene	abundance	d_gene	j_gene	CDR3aa	CDR3nt
TRBV6-5	.	TRBD2	TRBJ2-1	CASSWGLAGDEQFF	TGTGCCAGCAGTTGGGGACTAGCGGGAGATGAGCAGTTCTTC
TRBV5-8	few	.	TRBJ2-7	CASSLGPLRSSYEQYF	TGTGCCAGCAGCTTGGGACCGCTGAGGAGCTCCTACGAGCAGTACTTC
TRBV9	once	.	TRBJ2-1	CASSVEQHNEQFF	TGTGCCAGCAGCGTTGAACAGCACAATGAGCAGTTCTTC
TRBV5-4	.	.	TRBJ1-5	CASSSPGQPQHF	TGTGCCAGCAGCTCGCCGGGTCAGCCCCAGCATTTT
TRBV5-1	.	.	TRBJ1-2	CASSITQGYGYTF	TGCGCCAGCAGCATCACACAGGGCTATGGCTACACCTTC
TRBV20-1	.	.	TRBJ2-7	CSASGVGEQYF	TGCAGTGCTAGCGGGGTAGGTGAGCAGTACTTC
TRBV2	.	.	TRBJ2-7	CASSPKRSSYEQYF	TGTGCCAGCAGTCCGAAGCGTAGCTCCTACGAGCAGTACTTC
TRBV28	.	.	TRBJ2-7	CASSFGPPSYEQYF	TGTGCCAGCAGTTTCGGACCTCCCTCCTACGAGCAGTACTTC
TRBV9	.	.	TRBJ2-7	CASSVGVEGVHEQYF	TGTGCCAGCAGCGTAGGGGTCGAGGGTGTCCACGAGCAGTACTTC
TRBV15	.	.	TRBJ2-5	CATSRDSSRRQETQYF	TGTGCCACCAGCAGAGATAGTTCCCGCCGGCAAGAGACCCAGTACTTC
TRBV19	.	.	TRBJ2-7	CASSLARSYEQYF	TGTGCCAGTAGTTTGGCCCGTTCCTACGAGCAGTACTTC
TRBV23-1	.	.	TRBJ2-7	CASSQSGLEARYEQYF	TGCGCCAGCAGTCAATCGGGGCTAGAAGCGCGGTACGAGCAGTACTTC
TRBV2	once	TRBD1	TRBJ1-1	CASSGTGGDEAFF	TGTGCCAGCAGTGGGACAGGGGGAGATGAAGCTTTCTTT
TRBV25-1	.	.	TRBJ2-5	CASSDQVTQYF	TGTGCCAGCAGTGACCAAGTGACCCAGTACTTC
TRBV6-5	.	.	TRBJ1-1	CASSYGRPDEAEAFF	TGTGCCAGCAGTTACGGTCGCCCGGACGAAGCCGAAGCTTTCTTT
TRBV5-8	.	TRBD2	TRBJ2-4	CASSLVPGLASMLAKNIQYF	TGTGCCAGCAGCTTGGTTCCGGGACTAGCTTCAATGCTAGCCAAAAACATTCAGTACTTC
TRBV5-4	.	.	TRBJ2-5	CASSADRPQETQYF	TGTGCCAGCAGCGCCGATAGACCTCAAGAGACCCAGTACTTC
TRBV18	.	.	TRBJ2-1	CASSPPGRGFGDNEQFF	TGTGCCAGCTCACCACCGGGAAGGGGGTTTGGGGACAATGAGCAGTTCTTC
TRBV14	.	TRBD2	TRBJ2-3	CASSQRGRLDTQYF	TGTGCCAGCAGCCAACGCGGGAGGCTGGATACGCAGTATTTT
TRBV11-3	.	TRBD2	TRBJ2-7	CASSHPGEGEQYF	TGTGCCAGCAGCCATCCCGGGGAGGGCGAGCAGTACTTC
TRBV28	.	TRBD2	TRBJ2-7	CASSRGLAGGYEQYF	TGTGCCAGCAGCCGTGGACTAGCGGGAGGCTACGAGCAGTACTTC
TRBV11-2	.	TRBD2	TRBJ2-7	CASSLGLAGAYEQYF	TGTGCCAGCAGCTTAGGGCTAGCGGGAGCCTACGAGCAGTACTTC
TRBV11-2	.	TRBD2	TRBJ2-7	CASSLRIGTSGNQGQYF	TGTGCCAGCAGCTTAAGAATAGGGACTAGCGGTAATCAGGGGCAGTACTTC
TRBV10-3	.	.	TRBJ2-7	CAISELAGRSYEQYF	TGTGCCATCAGTGAACTGGCAGGGAGATCCTACGAGCAGTACTTC
TRBV7-9	.	.	TRBJ2-7	CASSPLSGFSYEQYF	TGTGCCAGCAGCCCTTTGTCGGGTTTCTCCTACGAGCAGTACTTC
TRBV6-1	.	.	TRBJ1-2	CATKLGNSGNYGYTF	TGTGCCACTAAATTGGGGAACTCCGGTAACTATGGCTACACCTTC
TRBV10-3	.	TRBD2	TRBJ2-7	CATGGLAGQDYEQYF	TGTGCCACCGGCGGACTAGCGGGACAAGACTACGAGCAGTACTTC
TRBV6-1	.	TRBD2	TRBJ2-4	CASSDLLGSGVLAKNIQYF	TGTGCCAGCAGTGACCTCCTGGGTAGCGGGGTCCTAGCCAAAAACATTCAGTACTTC
TRBV18	.	.	TRBJ2-6	CASSPLQSSGANVLTF	TGTGCCAGCTCTCCCCTACAGAGCTCTGGGGCCAACGTCCTGACTTTC
TRBV9	.	.	TRBJ2-7	CASSPLGFTYEQYF	TGTGCCAGCAGCCCCTTGGGATTTACCTACGAGCAGTACTTC
TRBV29-1	.	TRBD1	TRBJ2-7	CSVRSVQGDYEQYF	TGCAGCGTCCGTAGCGTACAGGGGGACTACGAGCAGTACTTC
TRBV30	.	.	TRBJ1-5	CAWSSGLSNQPQHF	TGTGCCTGGAGTAGTGGACTTAGCAATCAGCCCCAGCATTTT
TRBV7-9	.	TRBD2	TRBJ2-1	CASSLDSAGGAPNNEQFF	TGTGCCAGCAGCTTAGACTCAGCGGGAGGAGCTCCCAACAATGAGCAGTTCTTC
TRBV15	.	TRBD1	TRBJ1-1	CATSSRTGQGVAEAFF	TGTGCCACCAGCAGTAGGACTGGACAGGGGGTTGCTGAAGCTTTCTTT
TRBV9	.	.	TRBJ1-1	CASSVAGQGEAFF	TGTGCCAGCAGCGTAGCTGGCCAGGGAGAAGCTTTCTTT
TRBV9	.	.	TRBJ2-2	CASSVVSRVGTGELFF	TGTGCCAGCAGCGTAGTGTCGAGAGTGGGGACCGGGGAGCTGTTTTTT
TRBV7-2	.	.	TRBJ1-5	CASSTRRGNQPQHF	TGTGCCAGCAGCACGCGGCGGGGGAATCAGCCCCAGCATTTT
TRBV4-1	.	.	TRBJ1-3	CASSQDLGLSPGNTIYF	TGCGCCAGCAGCCAAGATTTGGGCCTATCACCTGGAAACACCATATATTTT
TRBV5-4	.	.	TRBJ2-1	CASSFNRGADEQFF	TGTGCCAGCAGCTTCAATCGGGGGGCTGATGAGCAGTTCTTC